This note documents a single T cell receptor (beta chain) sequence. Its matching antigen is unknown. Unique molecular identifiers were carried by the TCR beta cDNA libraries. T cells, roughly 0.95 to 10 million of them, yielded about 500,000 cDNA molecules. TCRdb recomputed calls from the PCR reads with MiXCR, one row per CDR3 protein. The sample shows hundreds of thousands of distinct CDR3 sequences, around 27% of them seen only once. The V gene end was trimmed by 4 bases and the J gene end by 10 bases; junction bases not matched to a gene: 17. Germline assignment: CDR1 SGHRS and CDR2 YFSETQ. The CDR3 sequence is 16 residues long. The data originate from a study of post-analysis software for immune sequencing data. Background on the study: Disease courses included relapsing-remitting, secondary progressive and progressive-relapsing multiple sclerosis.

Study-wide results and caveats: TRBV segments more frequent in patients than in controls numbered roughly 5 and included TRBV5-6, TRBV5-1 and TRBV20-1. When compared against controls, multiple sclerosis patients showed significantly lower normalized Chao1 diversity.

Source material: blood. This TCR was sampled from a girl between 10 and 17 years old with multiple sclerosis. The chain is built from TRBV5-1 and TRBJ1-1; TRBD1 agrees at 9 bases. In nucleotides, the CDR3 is TGCGCCAGCAGCCCGGCGGAGACAGGGGGACGAAGGGGAGCTTTCTTT. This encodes CASSPAETGGRRGAFF.